The 21 T cell receptor beta chains listed next were all sequenced from one sample in a study of vaccination effects on CD4 cells after COVID-19. Viral peptide pool expansion of antigen-specific CD4+ T cells preceded sequencing in the ViraFEST assay. Following a roughly eleven-day culture, CD4+ T cells were purified. PCR showed that the person got SARS-CoV-2 infection at some point between March and December 2020. Each participant was given two doses of one vaccine (BNT162b2 or mRNA-1273). TCRdb's copy holds only in-frame clones and misses some; the assay was immunoSEQ multiplex PCR. The top ten clones hold more than 25% of a sample with 11,000 to 15,000 clones, approximately 78% of them seen once. No antigen is known for these receptors. The starting material was CD4+ T cells from PBMCs cultured with HCoV-NL63 spike peptides, obtained after COVID-19 vaccination. The receptor source for this set is a human donor who had a prior SARS-CoV-2 infection.

CDR3 nucleotide sequence: TGTGCCAGCAGCAAATGGACAGGGGAGGTTCGAGAGACCCAGTACTTC. This codes for CASSKWTGEVRETQYF. The chain links TRBV7-9 to TRBJ2-5; TRBD1 agrees at 9 bases. The germline V gene has CDR1 SEHNR and CDR2 FQNEAQ (reference sequence). The CDR3 runs 16 residues. V trimming: 5 bases; J trimming: 4 bases; junction bases outside the gene matches: 11. Full variable domain (remainder filled in from reference TRBV7-9 and TRBJ2-5): DTGVSQNPRHKITKRGQNVTFRCDPISEHNRLYWYRQTLGQGPEFLTYFQNEAQLEKSRLLSDRFSAERPKGSFSTLEIQRTEQGDSAMYLCASSKWTGEVRETQYFGPGTRLLVL.

This chain uses TRBV29-1 with TRBJ2-5, with D perhaps TRBD2 (5 bases). CDR1 is SQVTM and CDR2 is ANQGSEA in the germline V gene. The CDR3 has 14 amino acids. Trimming stripped 6 bases from V and 6 bases from J, with 20 bases between. The CDR3 sequence is CSVKLVAPSQTQYF. CDR3 DNA: TGCAGCGTGAAACTAGTGGCGCCTAGTCAGACCCAGTACTTC.

The rearrangement uses TRBV7-3 and TRBJ2-6; tentative D call: TRBD2 (6 bases). Germline CDR1 is SGHTA and CDR2 is FQGTGA. The ends were cut back, 3 bases at V and 3 bases at J, with 6 bases in the middle. This CDR3 contains 14 residues. CDR3 sequence (DNA): TGTGCCAGCAGCTTCGGGAGTGGGGCCAACGTCCTGACTTTC. Protein: CASSFGSGANVLTF.

The chain employs TRBV7-2 and TRBJ1-6; D might be TRBD1 (5 bases). From germline, CDR1 is SGHTA and CDR2 FQGNSA. CDR3 size: 15 residues. The V end lost 5 bases, the J end lost 7 bases, and 15 bases lay between the germline ends. The CDR3 DNA reads as TGTGCCAGCAGCCCCCGAAGGGGAGGCAATTCACCCCTCCACTTT. This gives the protein CASSPRRGGNSPLHF. The full variable domain, with the rest looked up from reference TRBV7-2 and TRBJ1-6, is GAGVSQSPSNKVTEKGKDVELRCDPISGHTALYWYRQSLGQGLEFLIYFQGNSAPDKSGLPSDRFSAERTGGSVSTLTIQRTQQEDSAVYLCASSPRRGGNSPLHFGNGTRLTVT.

The rearrangement links TRBV28 to TRBJ2-1; the match to TRBD1 covers 7 bases. Per germline, CDR1 MDHEN and CDR2 SYDVKM. This CDR3 region has 13 residues. Trimming at V came to 9 bases and at J to 3 bases, leaving 5 bases not matched to a gene. CDR3 nucleotides: TGTGCCAGTAGGCAGGGGGTCTACAATGAGCAGTTCTTC. Translated, it gives CASRQGVYNEQFF.

The chain carries TRBV19 and TRBJ2-7; D is unclear. Germline V gene data show CDR1 as LNHDA and CDR2 as SQIVND (reference sequence). The CDR3 is 10 amino acids. With 8 bases removed from V and 3 bases from J, the gap between germline ends came to 5 bases. Here the CDR3 reads CASSIYEQYF. The DNA for the CDR3 is TGTGCCAGTTCTATCTACGAGCAGTACTTC.

The chain has TRBV3-1 (or the pseudogene TRBV3-2) and TRBJ2-5; the D gene is possibly TRBD2 (6 bases). Germline CDR1 reads LGHDT; CDR2 reads YNNKEL (reference sequence). This CDR3 region has 13 residues. Trimming took off 3 bases at V and 7 bases at J, with 12 bases between the two ends. CDR3 sequence reads: CASSQRGRGTQYF. The CDR3 DNA reads TGTGCCAGCAGCCAGCGGGGTCGCGGGACCCAGTACTTC.

The chain employs TRBV11-3 and TRBJ2-1; unclear D gene. The CDR3 contains 18 residues. The germline gives CDR1 SGHNT, CDR2 YENEEA. With 6 bases removed from V and 0 bases from J, the gap between germline ends came to 21 bases. CDR3 DNA: TGTGCCAGCAGTCCGAATTGGTGGGATAGGGACTCCTACAATGAGCAGTTCTTC. Its protein is CASSPNWWDRDSYNEQFF.

The chain uses TRBV19 and TRBJ2-3, with TRBD2 matching over 7 bases. This CDR3 spans 14 amino acids. V lost 9 bases, J lost 2 bases, and 8 bases stayed unmatched. Germline CDR1 and CDR2: LNHDA and SQIVND (reference sequence). CDR3 bases: TGTGCCAGCCAACCGGGACTACTCACAGATACGCAGTATTTT. It translates to CASQPGLLTDTQYF.

The chain recombines TRBV19 with TRBJ1-2; a possible D gene is TRBD1 (6 bases). Trimming removed 4 bases at V and 1 base at J, with 13 bases between. CDR3 length equals 15 residues. Looked up from germline, CDR1 is LNHDA and CDR2 is SQIVND (reference sequence). The CDR3 DNA reads TGTGCCAGTAGTAATCTGGACAGCCTTAACTATGGCTACACCTTC. Its protein product is CASSNLDSLNYGYTF.

The chain recombines TRBV19 with TRBJ1-1; D possibly corresponds to TRBD1 (6 bases). Deletions cut 5 bases from V and 4 bases from J, with 8 bases between. The CDR3 extends over 12 amino acids. Germline CDR1 reads LNHDA; CDR2 reads SQIVND (reference sequence). Written as DNA, the CDR3 is TGTGCCAGTAGTTGGACAGTCACTGAAGCTTTCTTT. Protein product: CASSWTVTEAFF.

The J gene is TRBJ2-1, the V gene TRBV2; no definite D call. V was trimmed by 4 bases and J by 0 bases, leaving 10 bases between them. The CDR3 is 15 residues long. The germline V gene encodes CDR1 SNHLY and CDR2 FYNNEI. The CDR3 here is CASSGALGSYNEQFF. Here the CDR3 DNA reads TGTGCCAGCAGTGGTGCATTAGGCTCCTACAATGAGCAGTTCTTC.

This chain uses TRBV5-1 with TRBJ2-7; 9 nucleotides agree with TRBD1. Germline loops: CDR1 SGHRS, CDR2 YFSETQ. The CDR3 is 17 amino acids. V shed 4 bases and J 2 bases; nucleotides not matched to a gene: 13. CDR3 loop: CASSPRPPGQGPYEQYF. The CDR3 DNA follows: TGCGCCAGCAGCCCGCGCCCTCCGGGACAGGGCCCCTACGAGCAGTACTTC. Supplemented by reference TRBV5-1 and TRBJ2-7, the full variable domain reads KAGVTQTPRYLIKTRGQQVTLSCSPISGHRSVSWYQQTPGQGLQFLFEYFSETQRNKGNFPGRFSGRQFSNSRSEMNVSTLELGDSALYLCASSPRPPGQGPYEQYFGPGTRLTVT.

The J gene is TRBJ1-1, the V gene TRBV7-2; 8 bases match TRBD1. The trim removed 5 bases at V and 5 bases at J, leaving 7 bases unmatched. The V gene's germline CDR1 is SGHTA and CDR2 FQGNSA. The CDR3 consists of 14 residues. CDR3 coding DNA: TGTGCCAGCAGCCCGACAGGGGTGTCGACTGAAGCTTTCTTT. Protein sequence: CASSPTGVSTEAFF.

The chain is built from TRBV19 and TRBJ2-7; 9 nucleotides line up with TRBD1. Looked up from germline, CDR1 is LNHDA and CDR2 is SQIVND (reference sequence). V gave up 5 bases and J gave up 4 bases; unmatched junction bases: 6. CDR3 length equals 14 residues. Here the CDR3 DNA reads TGTGCCAGTAGTCCGACAGGGGGAGGATACGAGCAGTACTTC. Translated, it gives CASSPTGGGYEQYF.

This chain connects TRBV5-1 to TRBJ2-3; 8 nucleotides line up with TRBD1. V was clipped by 5 bases and J by 2 bases; unmatched bases: 7. Germline lookup yields CDR1 SGHRS and CDR2 YFSETQ. The CDR3 runs to 15 residues. As DNA, the CDR3 is TGCGCCAGCAGACGGGGGACAGGCTACACAGATACGCAGTATTTT. This sequence encodes CASRRGTGYTDTQYF.

The rearrangement joins TRBV7-6 to TRBJ2-2; tentatively, D is TRBD1 or TRBD2 (6 bases each). Germline values: CDR1 SGHVS, CDR2 FNYEAQ. Deletions cut 0 bases from V and 2 bases from J, with 19 bases between. There are 19 residues in the CDR3. CDR3 nucleotides: TGTGCCAGCAGCTTAGCGCCTCCATCCAGGGGAGGAAACACCGGGGAGCTGTTTTTT. It specifies CASSLAPPSRGGNTGELFF.

This clone showed up just once. This chain links TRBV19 with TRBJ2-1, with TRBD2 matching over 14 bases. The CDR3 totals 17 residues. CDR1 LNHDA and CDR2 SQIVND come from the germline V gene (reference sequence). J gave up 8 bases and V 4 bases, and 10 bases lay outside the gene matches. CDR3 sequence (DNA): TGTGCCAGTAGTACCGGGACTAGCGGGGGCCTCGGCGATGAGCAGTTCTTC. It specifies CASSTGTSGGLGDEQFF.

This clone is large by share. The DNA for the CDR3 is TGTGCCAGCAGTTACGACAGGGCCCCCTATGGCTACACCTTC. Residues: CASSYDRAPYGYTF. This chain uses TRBV6-5 with TRBJ1-2; TRBD1 aligns across 7 bases. Looked up from germline, CDR1 is MNHEY and CDR2 is SVGAGI. The trim removed 2 bases at V and 4 bases at J, leaving 4 bases unmatched. This CDR3 is 14 amino acids long.

The V call is TRBV7-3, the J call TRBJ2-1; 11 positions agree with TRBD2. The CDR3 runs to 16 residues. Germline V gene lookup returns CDR1 SGHTA and CDR2 FQGTGA. The ends lost 5 bases at V and 3 bases at J; junction bases unmatched: 6. CDR3 region: CASSPTGTSGYNEQFF. The CDR3 DNA reads TGTGCCAGCAGCCCGACTGGGACTAGCGGCTACAATGAGCAGTTCTTC.

The chain uses TRBV7-2 and TRBJ2-1; TRBD2 aligns across 9 bases. With 5 bases clipped from V and 6 bases from J, the junction kept 5 bases outside the gene matches. CDR1 and CDR2 (germline): SGHTA, FQGNSA. The CDR3 is 14 residues long. The CDR3: CASSGLAYSNEQFF. The CDR3 DNA reads as TGTGCCAGCAGCGGACTAGCGTACTCCAATGAGCAGTTCTTC.